This T cell receptor beta chain was identified in a study of PD-1 blockade in classical Hodgkin lymphoma. This sample's time point: cycle 4 day 1 (C4D1), after more than five weeks of nivolumab. Each and every patient relapsed after autologous stem cell transplantation, and patients got differing brentuximab vedotin exposure. Using immunoSEQ multiplex PCR, the repertoire was profiled, and TCRdb retains in-frame clones only, with some absent. The table includes about 96,000 clones, around 93% detected once. CDR3 length: 16 amino acids. J lost 3 bases, V lost 5 bases, and 11 bases had no gene match. From germline, CDR1 is MNHEY and CDR2 SMNVEV (reference sequence).

The chain is built from TRBV27 and TRBJ2-7, with 9 bases that match TRBD1. This clonotype originated in a human donor with classical Hodgkin lymphoma. Sequencing was performed on peripheral blood mononuclear cells (PBMCs), taken before the fourth cycle of nivolumab. The CDR3 DNA reads TGTGCCAGCAGTCCCCTACAGGGGGCTTTCGACTACGAGCAGTACTTC. It translates to CASSPLQGAFDYEQYF.